The entry that follows covers one T cell receptor beta chain sequence. As yet, its antigen is unknown. The ends lost 5 bases at V and 5 bases at J; junction bases unmatched: 10. The CDR3 length is 15 residues. CDR1 and CDR2 (germline): SGHNT, YYREEE (reference sequence). This sample is drawn from a study of PD-1 blockade in mismatch repair-deficient tumors. Study-wide context: Patients had around 11 mismatch repair-deficient cancer types, all previously treated and progressing.

TCRdb's copy holds only in-frame clones and misses some; the assay was immunoSEQ multiplex PCR. This table has some 100,000 clones, 82% appearing once. Findings and caveats of the study: Tumor-resident clones, often undetectable pretreatment in blood, expanded then contracted after pembrolizumab.

PCR or immunohistochemistry showed mismatch repair deficiency in every enrolled patient. The TCR-sequenced patients were three responders to pembrolizumab. This clonotype originated in an adult with mismatch repair-deficient cancer. J is TRBJ2-1 and V is TRBV5-4; 7 bases are a match to TRBD2. Sequenced material: peripheral blood, taken around 8 months after starting pembrolizumab. The CDR3 is CASRLDWGGNNEQFF. CDR3 bases: TGTGCCAGCAGACTGGACTGGGGGGGTAACAATGAGCAGTTCTTC. The full variable domain, its missing parts supplied by reference TRBV5-4 and TRBJ2-1, is ETGVTQSPTHLIKTRGQQVTLRCSSQSGHNTVSWYQQALGQGPQFIFQYYREEENGRGNFPPRFSGLQFPNYSSELNVNALELDDSALYLCASRLDWGGNNEQFFGPGTRLTVL.